This TCR beta chain appears in the sequencing data of a study of blood T cell repertoires in COVID-19. Profiled with immunoSEQ multiplex PCR; TCRdb holds only in-frame clones, not every one. The table includes 98,000 or so clones, approximately 80% detected once. Sample: peripheral blood. The sequence was collected from an elderly woman with active or convalescent COVID-19.

CDR3 residues: CASSANRDTNTDTQYF. DNA of the CDR3: TGTGCCAGTAGTGCGAACCGGGACACCAACACAGATACGCAGTATTTT. This rearrangement joins TRBV19 to TRBJ2-3; possibly TRBD1 for D (6 bases). Germline CDR1 and CDR2: LNHDA and SQIVND (reference sequence). The CDR3 spans 16 residues. The V end lost 5 bases, the J end lost 2 bases, and 17 bases lay between the germline ends.